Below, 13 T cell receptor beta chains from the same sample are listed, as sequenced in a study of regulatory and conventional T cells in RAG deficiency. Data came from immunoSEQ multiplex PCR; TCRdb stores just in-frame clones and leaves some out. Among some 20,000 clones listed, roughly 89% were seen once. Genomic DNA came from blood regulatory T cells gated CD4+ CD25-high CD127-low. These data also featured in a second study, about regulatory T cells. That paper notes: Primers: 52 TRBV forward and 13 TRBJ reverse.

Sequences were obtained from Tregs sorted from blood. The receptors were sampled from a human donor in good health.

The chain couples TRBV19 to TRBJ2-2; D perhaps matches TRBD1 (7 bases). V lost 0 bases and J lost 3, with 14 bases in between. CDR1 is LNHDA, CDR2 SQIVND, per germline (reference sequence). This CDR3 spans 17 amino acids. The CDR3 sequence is CASSIDRAGGHTGELFF. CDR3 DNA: TGTGCCAGTAGTATAGATCGGGCAGGGGGGCACACCGGGGAGCTGTTTTTT.

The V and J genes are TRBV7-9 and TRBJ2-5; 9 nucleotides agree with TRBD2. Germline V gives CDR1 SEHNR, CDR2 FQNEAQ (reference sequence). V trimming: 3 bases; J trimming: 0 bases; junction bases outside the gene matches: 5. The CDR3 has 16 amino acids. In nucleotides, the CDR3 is TGTGCCAGCAGCTTTTCGCGGGGGGGAAACCAAGAGACCCAGTACTTC. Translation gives CASSFSRGGNQETQYF.

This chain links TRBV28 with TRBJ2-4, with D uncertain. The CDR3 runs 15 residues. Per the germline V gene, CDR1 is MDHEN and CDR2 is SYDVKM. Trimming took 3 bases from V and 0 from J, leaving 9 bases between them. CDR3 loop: CASSLRDLAKNIQYF. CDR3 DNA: TGTGCCAGCAGTTTGCGTGATCTAGCCAAAAACATTCAGTACTTC. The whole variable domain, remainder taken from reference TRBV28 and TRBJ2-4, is DVKVTQSSRYLVKRTGEKVFLECVQDMDHENMFWYRQDPGLGLRLIYFSYDVKMKEKGDIPEGYSVSREKKERFSLILESASTNQTSMYLCASSLRDLAKNIQYFGAGTRLSVL.

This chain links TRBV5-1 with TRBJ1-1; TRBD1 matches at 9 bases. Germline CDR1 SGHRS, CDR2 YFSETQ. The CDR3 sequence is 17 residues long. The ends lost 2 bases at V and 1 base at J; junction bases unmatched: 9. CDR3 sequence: CASSFGQGRLKNTEAFF. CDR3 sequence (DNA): TGCGCCAGCAGCTTTGGACAGGGGCGATTGAAGAACACTGAAGCTTTCTTT.

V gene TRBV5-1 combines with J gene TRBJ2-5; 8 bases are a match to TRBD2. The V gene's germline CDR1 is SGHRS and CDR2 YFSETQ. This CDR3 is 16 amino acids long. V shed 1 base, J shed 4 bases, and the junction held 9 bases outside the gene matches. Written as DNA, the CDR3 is TGCGCCAGCAGCTTGTCGCCCGGGAGGGCGATAGAGACCCAGTACTTC. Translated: CASSLSPGRAIETQYF.

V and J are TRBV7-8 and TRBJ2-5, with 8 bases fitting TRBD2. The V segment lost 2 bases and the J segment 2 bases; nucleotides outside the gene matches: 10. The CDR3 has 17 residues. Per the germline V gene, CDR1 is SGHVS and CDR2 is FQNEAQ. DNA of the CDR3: TGTGCCAGCAGCTTACCGACGGGGGGGCAGAAGCAAGAGACCCAGTACTTC. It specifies CASSLPTGGQKQETQYF.

The CDR3 spells CSVGETQYF. The CDR3 nucleotides are TGCAGCGTTGGGGAGACCCAGTACTTC. The chain links TRBV29-1 to TRBJ2-5; D is ambiguous. Germline V CDR1 and CDR2: SQVTM, ANQGSEA. This CDR3 comprises 9 residues. The V and J ends lost 4 bases and 5 bases respectively, with 2 bases between them.

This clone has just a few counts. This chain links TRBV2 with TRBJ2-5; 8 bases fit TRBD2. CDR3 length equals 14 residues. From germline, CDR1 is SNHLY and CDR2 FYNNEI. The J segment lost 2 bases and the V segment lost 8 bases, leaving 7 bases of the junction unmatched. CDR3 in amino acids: CASQGGGNQETQYF. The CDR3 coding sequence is TGTGCCAGCCAGGGCGGGGGGAATCAAGAGACCCAGTACTTC. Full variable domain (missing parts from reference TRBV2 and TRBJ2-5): EPEVTQTPSHQVTQMGQEVILRCVPISNHLYFYWYRQILGQKVEFLVSFYNNEISEKSEIFDDQFSVERPDGSNFTLKIRSTKLEDSAMYFCASQGGGNQETQYFGPGTRLLVL.

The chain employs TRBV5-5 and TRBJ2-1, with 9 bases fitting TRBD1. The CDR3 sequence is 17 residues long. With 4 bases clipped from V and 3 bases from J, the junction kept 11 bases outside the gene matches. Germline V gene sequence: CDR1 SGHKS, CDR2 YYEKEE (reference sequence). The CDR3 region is CASSGHRGPVGYNEQFF. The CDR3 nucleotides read TGTGCCAGCAGCGGGCACAGGGGGCCCGTTGGCTACAATGAGCAGTTCTTC.

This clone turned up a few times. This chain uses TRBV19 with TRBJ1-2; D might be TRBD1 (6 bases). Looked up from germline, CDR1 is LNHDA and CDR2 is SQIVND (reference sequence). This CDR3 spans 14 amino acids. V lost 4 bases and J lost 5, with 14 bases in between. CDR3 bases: TGTGCCAGTAGTAGTGGTGCAGGGGCGTATGGCTACACCTTC. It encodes CASSSGAGAYGYTF.

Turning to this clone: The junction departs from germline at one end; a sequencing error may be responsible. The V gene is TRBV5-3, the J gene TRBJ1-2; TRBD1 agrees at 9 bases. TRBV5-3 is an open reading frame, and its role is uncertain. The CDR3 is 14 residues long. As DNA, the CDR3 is TGTGCCAGCAGCTTTCGGGACAGGGACTATGGCTACACCTTC. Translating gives CASSFRDRDYGYTF.

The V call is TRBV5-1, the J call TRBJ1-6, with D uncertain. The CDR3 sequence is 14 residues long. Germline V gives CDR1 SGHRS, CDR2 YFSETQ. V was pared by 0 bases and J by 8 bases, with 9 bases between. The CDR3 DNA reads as TGCGCCAGCAGCTTGGCCGAAAGGGATTCACCCCTCCACTTT. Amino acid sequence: CASSLAERDSPLHF.

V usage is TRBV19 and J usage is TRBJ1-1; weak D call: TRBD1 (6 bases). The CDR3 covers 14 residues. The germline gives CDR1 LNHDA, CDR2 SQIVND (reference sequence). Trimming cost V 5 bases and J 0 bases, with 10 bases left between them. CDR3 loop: CASSPDRMNTEAFF. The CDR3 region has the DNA TGTGCCAGTAGTCCCGACAGGATGAACACTGAAGCTTTCTTT.